This T cell receptor beta chain was captured in a study of Ad26.COV2.S vaccination and SARS-CoV-2 variants. Treatment meaning: some 19 received Ad26.COV2.S at low or high dose, single or two shots; roughly five received placebo; per-sample allocation not given. Day 63 following the first vaccine or placebo injection was when the samples were taken. The method was immunoSEQ multiplex PCR; TCRdb's version includes in-frame clones alone and lacks a portion of them. The repertoire consists of around 450,000 clones, with 89% occurring once and the leading ten covering around 2.5%. Trimming stripped 5 bases from V and 4 bases from J, with 15 bases between. CDR3 length: 14 residues. CDR1 and CDR2 (germline): SGHTS, YDEGEE.

The rearrangement uses TRBV5-8 and TRBJ1-2; no clear D. The material sequenced was peripheral blood, taken in a trial of Ad26.COV2.S vaccine versus placebo. The sequence was obtained from a person aged 18 to 59 who received the Ad26.COV2.S COVID-19 vaccine or a placebo. The CDR3, as DNA: TGTGCCAGCAGTTATTTGGGCAGCCGCTATGGCTACACCTTC. Its protein is CASSYLGSRYGYTF. Supplemented by reference TRBV5-8 and TRBJ1-2, the full variable domain reads EAGVTQSPTHLIKTRGQQATLRCSPISGHTSVYWYQQALGLGLQFLLWYDEGEERNRGNFPPRFSGRQFPNYSSELNVNALELEDSALYLCASSYLGSRYGYTFGSGTRLTVV.